The 17 T cell receptor beta chains given below trace back to one sample, sequenced in a study of STAT5B mutations in CD4+ large granular lymphocyte leukemia. Profiled with immunoSEQ multiplex PCR; TCRdb holds only in-frame clones, not every one. The sample contains tens of thousands of clones, approximately 80% of which appear only once. The material sequenced was CD4+ T cells from blood buffy coats. The source is a human donor in good health.

The gene calls are TRBV19 and TRBJ2-3; D gene ambiguous. Per the germline V gene, CDR1 is LNHDA and CDR2 is SQIVND (reference sequence). The length of the CDR3 is 13 residues. Trimming left V 5 bases short and J 6 bases short, with 12 bases between. CDR3 amino acids: CASSYRASDTQYF. CDR3 DNA sequence: TGTGCCAGTAGTTACCGAGCATCGGATACGCAGTATTTT.

This chain joins TRBV5-1 and TRBJ2-1; no firm D call. This CDR3 region has 13 residues. Between the trimmed V and J ends, which lost 0 bases and 5 bases, there was a span of 6 bases. Germline CDR1 is SGHRS and CDR2 is YFSETQ. The CDR3 nucleotides are TGCGCCAGCAGCTTGGGACAAGACAATGAGCAGTTCTTC. It encodes CASSLGQDNEQFF.

This clone was recorded a few times. V is TRBV10-1 and J is TRBJ2-7; 7 nucleotides align to TRBD1. After removal of 8 bases from V and 3 bases from J, the junction contained 1 base not matched to a gene. The CDR3 has 11 residues. Germline assignment: CDR1 WNHNN and CDR2 SYGVQD (reference sequence). The CDR3 sequence is CASGDSYEQYF. CDR3 DNA: TGCGCCAGCGGGGACAGCTACGAGCAGTACTTC.

The CDR3 sequence: CASSPTGLGGEKLFF. DNA of the CDR3: TGTGCCAGCAGTCCGACAGGGCTCGGTGGTGAAAAACTGTTTTTT. The genes are TRBV28 and TRBJ1-4; 7 positions match TRBD1. The ends lost 5 bases at V and 7 bases at J; junction bases unmatched: 10. Looked up from germline, CDR1 is MDHEN and CDR2 is SYDVKM. There are 15 residues in the CDR3. Together with reference TRBV28 and TRBJ1-4, the CDR3 gives the full variable domain: DVKVTQSSRYLVKRTGEKVFLECVQDMDHENMFWYRQDPGLGLRLIYFSYDVKMKEKGDIPEGYSVSREKKERFSLILESASTNQTSMYLCASSPTGLGGEKLFFGSGTQLSVL.

This clone came up once. The chain employs TRBV4-1 and TRBJ1-4, with 7 bases matching TRBD1. In germline, CDR1 is MGHRA, CDR2 YSYEKL. This CDR3 spans 16 amino acids. The V segment lost 4 bases and the J segment 8 bases; nucleotides outside the gene matches: 13. The CDR3 spells CASSLGGTDGSEKLFF. DNA of the CDR3: TGCGCCAGCAGCCTCGGGGGGACAGACGGGAGCGAAAAACTGTTTTTT.

The chain recombines TRBV27 with TRBJ2-1; 13 positions agree with TRBD2. Germline-derived CDR1 and CDR2 are MNHEY and SMNVEV (reference sequence). This CDR3 comprises 16 residues. The J segment lost 7 bases and the V segment lost 6 bases, leaving 9 bases of the junction unmatched. The CDR3 spells CASSFLPLAGGNEQFF. CDR3 bases: TGTGCCAGCAGCTTCTTACCACTAGCGGGAGGGAATGAGCAGTTCTTC.

As regards this clone: Germline and junction disagree at one end, which may indicate a read error. The gene calls are TRBV4-2 and TRBJ1-6, with a weak D call TRBD1 (5 bases). Germline-derived CDR1 and CDR2 are LGHNA and YNFKEQ. The CDR3 loop spans 14 amino acids. The CDR3 region has the DNA TGTGCCAGCACCCAAGGGGTGCCTAGATCACCCCTCCACTTT. This translates into CASTQGVPRSPLHF.

The V gene is TRBV4-1, the J gene TRBJ1-2, with D unclear. Germline CDR1 is MGHRA and CDR2 is YSYEKL. This CDR3 has 15 residues. Trimming cost V 0 bases and J 4 bases, with 12 bases left between them. The CDR3 coding sequence is TGCGCCAGCAGCCAAGATCCTACAGCTACCTATGGCTACACCTTC. Amino acids: CASSQDPTATYGYTF.

The rearrangement joins TRBV5-5 to TRBJ2-2; 8 bases agree with TRBD2. Germline V gives CDR1 SGHKS, CDR2 YYEKEE (reference sequence). Losses at the gene ends were 5 bases for V and 6 bases for J; bases not matched to a gene: 6. The CDR3 runs 14 residues. The CDR3 loop is CASRRELAAGELFF. The CDR3 DNA follows: TGTGCCAGCAGGCGGGAACTAGCGGCCGGGGAGCTGTTTTTT.

The table lists this clone with a few counts. The chain couples TRBV28 to TRBJ1-4; D not certain. Germline V lookup: CDR1 MDHEN, CDR2 SYDVKM. V was trimmed by 7 bases and J by 0 bases, leaving 12 bases between them. This CDR3 spans 15 amino acids. The CDR3 bases are TGTGCCAGCACCTCCTCGTGGACAACTAATGAAAAACTGTTTTTT. It encodes CASTSSWTTNEKLFF.

The chain joins TRBV27 to TRBJ1-4; D unresolved. V gave up 7 bases and J gave up 0 bases, with 9 bases separating them. Germline loops: CDR1 MNHEY, CDR2 SMNVEV (reference sequence). This CDR3 region has 14 residues. The CDR3 DNA follows: TGTGCCAGCATGGGGATTTCAACTAATGAAAAACTGTTTTTT. Translated, it gives CASMGISTNEKLFF.

The rearrangement uses TRBV13 and TRBJ2-7, with no clear D. This CDR3 is 18 amino acids long. Germline assignment: CDR1 PRHDT and CDR2 FYEKMQ (reference sequence). Trimming cost V 5 bases and J 1 base, with 24 bases left between them. CDR3 residues: CASSLPNGVRIGSYEQYV. The CDR3 bases are TGTGCCAGCAGCCTCCCAAACGGCGTCAGGATAGGGTCCTACGAGCAGTACGTC.

This chain links TRBV27 with TRBJ2-7; D is undetermined. The ends were cut back, 5 bases at V and 2 bases at J, with 13 bases in the middle. Germline CDR1 and CDR2: MNHEY and SMNVEV (reference sequence). This CDR3 has 14 amino acids. The CDR3 protein is CASSPLGGPYEQYF. DNA of the CDR3: TGTGCCAGCAGTCCACTCGGCGGCCCCTACGAGCAGTACTTC.

This chain connects TRBV28 to TRBJ1-6; D gene ambiguous. V was cut by 7 bases and J by 10 bases, with 11 bases left in between. The CDR3 is 12 residues long. Germline V CDR1 and CDR2: MDHEN, SYDVKM. CDR3 residues: CASKGAGSPLHF. The CDR3 nucleotides are TGTGCCAGCAAAGGTGCGGGATCACCCCTCCACTTT.

This sequence joins TRBV2 and TRBJ2-2, with 9 nucleotides matching TRBD2. This CDR3 spans 14 amino acids. The V gene's germline CDR1 is SNHLY and CDR2 FYNNEI. The V gene end was trimmed by 8 bases and the J gene end by 5 bases; junction bases not matched to a gene: 6. CDR3 residues: CASQLAGGTGELFF. The CDR3 bases are TGTGCCAGCCAACTAGCGGGCGGGACCGGGGAGCTGTTTTTT.

The rearrangement links TRBV28 to TRBJ2-3; 7 nucleotides match TRBD1. The CDR3 length is 15 residues. Germline loops: CDR1 MDHEN, CDR2 SYDVKM. V was pared by 6 bases and J by 1 base, with 7 bases of the junction left unmatched. DNA for the CDR3: TGTGCCAGCAGCTCTCCCGGGACAGGCACAGATACGCAGTATTTT. This encodes CASSSPGTGTDTQYF.

The V gene is TRBV28, the J gene TRBJ1-2; 9 nucleotides match TRBD1. CDR3 length: 13 amino acids. The trim removed 6 bases at V and 8 bases at J, leaving 7 bases unmatched. Germline assignment: CDR1 MDHEN and CDR2 SYDVKM. The CDR3 DNA reads TGTGCCAGCAGCCCTACAGGGGGCTTCGGCTACACCTTC. This sequence encodes CASSPTGGFGYTF.